This T cell receptor beta chain came from a study of post-analysis software for immune sequencing data. Study in general: Courses of disease covered relapsing-remitting, secondary progressive and progressive-relapsing multiple sclerosis.

Unique molecular identifiers had been added to the TCR beta cDNA libraries. Roughly 0.5 million cDNA molecules were obtained from approximately 1 to 10 million T cells. From the PCR reads, TCRdb called clonotypes with MiXCR, one entry per CDR3 protein. The data contain 750,000 to 900,000 distinct CDR3 sequences, 46% of them singletons. A word on this clonotype: Its specificity is unknown.

Study-wide results and caveats: When compared against controls, multiple sclerosis patients showed significantly lower normalized Chao1 diversity. TRBV segments more frequent in patients than in controls numbered roughly 5 and included TRBV5-6, TRBV5-1 and TRBV20-1.

This CDR3 is built from 14 residues. The V gene's germline CDR1 is DFQATT and CDR2 SNEGSKA (reference sequence). The V gene end was trimmed by 6 bases and the J gene end by 2 bases; junction bases not matched to a gene: 8. Sequences were obtained from blood. This sequence originates from a girl aged 10 to 17 with multiple sclerosis. The genes are TRBV20-1 and TRBJ1-1; 8 bases fit TRBD1. The CDR3, as DNA: TGCAGTGCACTGGACAGGGAGGGCAACACTGAAGCTTTCTTT. It is translated as CSALDREGNTEAFF.